These T cell receptor beta chains were read from a single sample in a study of blood T cells in healthy people across ages. Using its own MiXCR run on the 5' RACE reads, TCRdb lists one record per CDR3 protein. The data show some 710,000 distinct CDR3 sequences, more than 35% seen once. Specimen: blood. All receptors derive from a man older than 75 in good health. CDR3s include the opening cysteine and the closing phenylalanine or tryptophan. Each record gives: J gene, clone size, V gene, D gene, CDR3 DNA, CDR3 protein. D genes are given only for firm matches. Rows give clone size only sometimes, using once, few, many, or a class for an expanded clone.

TRBJ2-1	NA	TRBV29-1	TRBD1	TGCAGCGTGGTAACAGGGACAGGGGCCCCCAGGGAGCAGTTCTTC	CSVVTGTGAPREQFF
TRBJ1-1	NA	TRBV11-2	NA	TGTGCCAGCAGCTTCAACAGATACACGGAAGCTTTCTTT	CASSFNRYTEAFF
TRBJ1-2	NA	TRBV7-2	NA	TGTGCCAGCAGCTTAGACAGGTGGAATCGCTACACCTTC	CASSLDRWNRYTF
TRBJ2-2	NA	TRBV30	TRBD2	TGTGCCTGGAGTGGACTAGCGAGGGCCGGGGAGCTGTTTTTT	CAWSGLARAGELFF
TRBJ2-1	NA	TRBV20-1	NA	TGCAGTGCTTCACTGACCCACAATGAGCAGTTCTTC	CSASLTHNEQFF
TRBJ1-2	NA	TRBV27	NA	TGTGCCAGCAGTTTGTCGACACGCGGGGACTATGGCTACACCTTC	CASSLSTRGDYGYTF
TRBJ2-7	NA	TRBV2	TRBD2	TGTGCCAGCAGTGGTGGCGGGAGAACGTCCTACGAGCAGTACTTC	CASSGGGRTSYEQYF
TRBJ2-1	NA	TRBV5-6	NA	TGTGCCAGCAGCTCTCGGAGGGAGTCTTCCTACAATGAGCAGTTCTTC	CASSSRRESSYNEQFF
TRBJ2-7	few	TRBV6-5	NA	TGTGCCAGCAGTTATAGGGCTGAAGGCTACGAGCAGTACTTC	CASSYRAEGYEQYF
TRBJ2-7	once	TRBV20-1	NA	TGCAGTGCTAGGGAAAGGTACAATGAGCAGTACTTC	CSARERYNEQYF
TRBJ2-3	many	TRBV12-3/TRBV12-4	NA	TGTGCCAGCAGTCCGGGAGTTGCCGATACGCAGTATTTT	CASSPGVADTQYF
TRBJ2-7	NA	TRBV28	NA	TGTGCCAGCAGTCTACCTAGGGCCCCCCGCGAGCAGTACTTC	CASSLPRAPREQYF
TRBJ2-7	once	TRBV27	NA	TGTGCCAGCAGGAGGGGTGATCCTAACTACGAGCAGTACTTC	CASRRGDPNYEQYF
TRBJ2-7	NA	TRBV3-1	NA	TGTGCCAGCAGCGGTGGACAGCCCGAGCAGTACTTC	CASSGGQPEQYF
TRBJ1-2	NA	TRBV10-3	NA	TGTGCCATCAGTGCCACAACCTCCTATGGCTACACCTTC	CAISATTSYGYTF
TRBJ1-4	NA	TRBV20-1	NA	TGCAGTGCTAGGGGACCGGAGTCTGAAAAACTGTTTTTT	CSARGPESEKLFF
TRBJ2-7	NA	TRBV7-2	NA	TGTGCCAGCAGCTTCACAGGGACTCGGGGGTCCTACGAGCAGTACTTC	CASSFTGTRGSYEQYF
TRBJ2-1	NA	TRBV18	TRBD1	TGTGCCAGCTCACCAGAAGGGACAGGGGTTCGGCTGTTCTTC	CASSPEGTGVRLFF
TRBJ2-7	NA	TRBV20-1	TRBD2	TGCAGTGCTAGGGGACTAGCGGGAGTGTCGGCGGGGGAGCAGTACTTC	CSARGLAGVSAGEQYF
TRBJ1-5	NA	TRBV6-8	NA	TGTGCCAGCAGTTACAGGGAAATCAGCAATCAGCCCCAGCATTTT	CASSYREISNQPQHF
TRBJ2-7	NA	TRBV7-2	TRBD1	TGTGCCACCACCTGGGACAGCTACTACGAGCAGTACTTC	CATTWDSYYEQYF
TRBJ2-1	few	TRBV3-1	TRBD2	TGTGCCAGCAGCCTGGGACTAGCGGGAGATGGGTACAATGAGCAGTTCTTC	CASSLGLAGDGYNEQFF
TRBJ2-3	NA	TRBV29-1	NA	TGCAGCGTTGAAGGCCGACTCTACACTAGCACAGATACGCAGTATTTT	CSVEGRLYTSTDTQYF
TRBJ2-1	many	TRBV24-1	TRBD2	TGTGCCACCAGTGACCCTAGCGGAAACTCCTACAATGAGCAGTTCTTC	CATSDPSGNSYNEQFF
TRBJ2-7	NA	TRBV30	NA	TGTGCCTGGAGTGTGAGAGGGGCCAGCGAGCAGTACTTC	CAWSVRGASEQYF
TRBJ2-1	few	TRBV7-3	NA	TGTGCCAGCAGCTTAAGTCCCATCCTCAGCTCCTACAATGAGCAGTTCTTC	CASSLSPILSSYNEQFF
TRBJ1-2	NA	TRBV28	NA	TGTGCCAGCAGGGAAGGACAGTTCTATGGCTACACCTTC	CASREGQFYGYTF
TRBJ2-7	NA	TRBV7-2	NA	TGTGCCAGCAGCTCCCCGTCAGGGTATCGTCGCGAGCAGTACTTC	CASSSPSGYRREQYF
TRBJ2-3	NA	TRBV24-1	NA	TGTGCCACCAGTGATTTGGGTCAGGGGTTCACAGATACGCAGTATTTT	CATSDLGQGFTDTQYF
TRBJ2-3	NA	TRBV29-1	NA	TGCAGCGTTGCGGGCCGCTTTTCCACAGATACGCAGTATTTT	CSVAGRFSTDTQYF
TRBJ2-7	NA	TRBV5-1	NA	TGCGCCAGCAGCTTGCAGGGGGTTACGGGGGAGCAGTATTTC	CASSLQGVTGEQYF
TRBJ1-6	few	TRBV12-3/TRBV12-4	NA	TGTGCCAGCAGGGTATCGGGGAATTCACCCCTCCACTTT	CASRVSGNSPLHF
TRBJ2-7	NA	TRBV28	TRBD1	TGTGCCAGCAGTTCTACGCTGGGACAGGGGGCCTCCCACGAGCAGTACTTC	CASSSTLGQGASHEQYF
TRBJ1-6	NA	TRBV7-6	NA	TGTGCCAGCAGCGTAGAGGGGGGGTCACCCCTCCACTTT	CASSVEGGSPLHF
TRBJ2-4	NA	TRBV7-2	TRBD2	TGTGCCAGCAGCCGGGCTCTGGGGGGGAACATTCAGTACTTC	CASSRALGGNIQYF
TRBJ2-7	NA	TRBV10-3	NA	TGTGCCATCAGTGAGAGGGACCCCGGTTCGGCGCCAAACTCCTACGAGCAGTACTTC	CAISERDPGSAPNSYEQYF
TRBJ1-6	NA	TRBV4-2	TRBD1	TGTGCCAGCAGCCATCGCTCCGGGACAGGGGATTCACCCCTCCACTTT	CASSHRSGTGDSPLHF
TRBJ2-7	NA	TRBV6-5	NA	TGTGCCAGCAGCCGGGGGGCCAGCTCCTACAATGAGCAGTACTTC	CASSRGASSYNEQYF
TRBJ1-1	NA	TRBV7-2	NA	TGTGCCAGCAGCCCGCGGGACTTATTATACACTGAGGCTTTCTTT	CASSPRDLLYTEAFF
TRBJ2-1	NA	TRBV4-1	NA	TGCGCCAGCAGCCAATTTCCGACGGTTGTCTCCTACAATGAGCAGTTCTTC	CASSQFPTVVSYNEQFF
TRBJ1-6	NA	TRBV14	TRBD1	TGTGCCAGCAGCCAAACCGGGACAGTGACCTATTCACCCCCCCACTTT	CASSQTGTVTYSPPHF